This T cell receptor beta chain was obtained from a study of shared clonotypes between healthy human individuals. It was across several immunoSEQ plates that each subset's genomic DNA was evenly split. Sequencing used immunoSEQ multiplex PCR; TCRdb keeps in-frame clones, though not all of them. This table has some 480,000 clones, 79% appearing once. Germline CDR1 and CDR2: LGHNA and YNFKEQ. Trimming shortened V by 2 bases and J by 0 bases, and 5 bases separated the two germline ends. The CDR3 covers 13 residues. Whole-study findings and limits: Donors were few, which limited the genetic and exposure-history diversity represented. Researchers sampled blood only, noting tissue repertoires likely differ.

As for this clone: Its antigen is unidentified.

Healthy HIV-negative adults with no recent acute infections or vaccinations were recruited as donors. Sample: PBMCs. The sequence was obtained from a woman between 35 and 50 years old in good health. Some clones in this sample may be carry-over from other donors' samples. V gene TRBV4-2 combines with J gene TRBJ2-7; D uncertain. As DNA, the CDR3 is TGTGCCAGCAGCCAATTAACCTCCTACGAGCAGTACTTC. Translating it yields CASSQLTSYEQYF.